The 9 T cell receptor beta chains in this list originate from one sample, sequenced in a study of blood T cell repertoires in COVID-19. Only in-frame clones appear in the TCRdb table, and some are missing; sequencing was by immunoSEQ multiplex PCR. The table lists roughly 130,000 clones, roughly 83% of them singletons. Sample: peripheral blood. Every receptor here comes from a woman in her 30s who had recovered from COVID-19.

The CDR3 loop reads CASSVLTTLGDGYTF. CDR3 nucleotides: TGCGCCAGCAGTGTCCTGACAACCCTGGGAGATGGCTACACCTTC. The chain uses TRBV10-2 and TRBJ1-2; D call uncertain. V gave up 4 bases and J gave up 6 bases, with 18 bases separating them. In germline, CDR1 is WSHSY, CDR2 SAAADI. This CDR3 comprises 15 residues.

The V and J genes are TRBV29-1 and TRBJ2-1; TRBD2 agrees at 12 bases. The CDR3 contains 14 residues. J was trimmed by 9 bases and V by 2 bases; bases with no gene match: 5. From germline, CDR1 is SQVTM and CDR2 ANQGSEA. CDR3 coding DNA: TGCAGCGTTGAACGCCTAGCGGGAGGGGGTGAGCAGTTCTTC. Protein product: CSVERLAGGGEQFF.

This clone was seen just once. V usage is TRBV5-1 and J usage is TRBJ1-1, with TRBD1 matching over 7 bases. V lost 0 bases, J lost 1 base, and 9 bases stayed unmatched. The V gene's germline CDR1 is SGHRS and CDR2 YFSETQ. The CDR3 consists of 17 residues. The CDR3 DNA follows: TGCGCCAGCAGCTTGGGTCTTAGACAGGGCAAGAACACTGAAGCTTTCTTT. This encodes CASSLGLRQGKNTEAFF.

This chain connects TRBV18 to TRBJ1-2; 10 nucleotides agree with TRBD1. V shed 0 bases and J 8 bases; nucleotides not matched to a gene: 15. The CDR3 contains 18 residues. Germline CDR1 and CDR2: KGHSH and LQKENI. The CDR3, as DNA: TGTGCCAGCTCACCACCTAACAAAGACAGGGGGCGACTCGGCGGCTACACCTTC. The encoded protein is CASSPPNKDRGRLGGYTF. Together with reference TRBV18 and TRBJ1-2, the CDR3 gives the full variable domain: NAGVMQNPRHLVRRRGQEARLRCSPMKGHSHVYWYRQLPEEGLKFMVYLQKENIIDESGMPKERFSAEFPKEGPSILRIQQVVRGDSAAYFCASSPPNKDRGRLGGYTFGSGTRLTVV.

The chain recombines TRBV4-2 with TRBJ1-6, with no clear D. The CDR3 extends over 16 amino acids. V lost 2 bases and J 0 bases, leaving 8 bases between the germline ends. Germline CDR1 is LGHNA and CDR2 is YNFKEQ. This CDR3 reads CASSQSTGSYNSPLHF. DNA for the CDR3: TGTGCCAGCAGCCAATCGACGGGCTCCTATAATTCACCCCTCCACTTT.

This clone was counted a few times. The chain joins TRBV6-5 to TRBJ1-6; a weak D match, TRBD1 (5 bases). V gave up 5 bases and J gave up 10 bases, with 12 bases separating them. The CDR3 consists of 13 residues. Germline V gene sequence: CDR1 MNHEY, CDR2 SVGAGI. CDR3 sequence reads: CASSRGLLSPLHF. DNA of the CDR3: TGTGCCAGCAGTAGGGGTCTTCTATCACCCCTCCACTTT.

CDR3 DNA sequence: TGTGCCAGCAGTGACCCGACGCAGGTTCCCCAGTACTTC. Its translation: CASSDPTQVPQYF. The V gene is TRBV25-1, the J gene TRBJ2-7, with D uncertain. The V and J ends lost 3 bases and 10 bases respectively, with 16 bases between them. The CDR3 runs to 13 residues. Germline assignment: CDR1 MGHDK and CDR2 SYGVNS.

The chain carries TRBV6-1 and TRBJ2-2, with a weak D call TRBD2 (6 bases). The CDR3 consists of 15 residues. The germline V and J ends were trimmed by 2 bases and 6 bases, with 13 bases remaining between them. Germline CDR1 reads MNHNS; CDR2 reads SASEGT. CDR3 nucleotides: TGTGCCAGCAGTGAATGGGCGGGGCCCTCCGGGGAGCTGTTTTTT. It specifies CASSEWAGPSGELFF.

The V and J genes are TRBV5-4 and TRBJ2-7, with 7 bases aligning to TRBD1. Per germline, CDR1 SGHNT and CDR2 YYREEE (reference sequence). The CDR3 has 13 residues. V shed 5 bases, J shed 2 bases, and the junction held 4 bases outside the gene matches. The CDR3 sequence is CASRPGQTYEQYF. In nucleotides, the CDR3 is TGTGCCAGCAGACCGGGACAGACCTACGAGCAGTACTTC.